The 24 T cell receptor beta chains below come from one sample, sequenced in a study of spatial heterogeneity in lung cancer. TCRdb redid the calling of the 5' RACE reads with MiXCR, one entry per CDR3 protein. There are about 100,000 distinct CDR3 sequences in the sample; 4.4% occur only once, and around 21% lies in the top ten. The time point was: sample taken at primary tumor resection. No antigens are known for them. Overall study results and limits: Counts of expanded intratumoral alpha and beta TCRs tracked tumor mutation counts.

Sequenced here: lung tumor tissue, sampled at surgery. The receptors come from a male donor with early-stage non-small cell lung cancer.

This clonotype has at least ten counts. The chain employs TRBV11-2 and TRBJ1-6, with TRBD1 matching over 7 bases. The V gene end was trimmed by 5 bases and the J gene end by 8 bases; junction bases not matched to a gene: 3. Per germline, CDR1 SGHAT and CDR2 FQNNGV. The CDR3 length is 13 residues. The CDR3 DNA is TGTGCCAGCAGCAAAGGACAGGATTCACCCCTCCACTTT. Translating gives CASSKGQDSPLHF.

This clonotype was observed many times. The junction departs from the called germline gene at one end, perhaps through a read error. The chain is built from TRBV4-1 and TRBJ2-7; TRBD1 agrees at 9 bases. Germline CDR1 MGHRA, CDR2 YSYEKL. The CDR3 spans 14 residues. The CDR3 region is CASSSPGQGYEQYF. Here the CDR3 DNA reads TGTGCCAGCAGCTCACCGGGACAGGGTTACGAGCAGTACTTC.

This chain joins TRBV30 and TRBJ2-1; D not certain. The CDR3 contains 14 residues. Trimming shortened V by 1 base and J by 8 bases, and 15 bases separated the two germline ends. From germline, CDR1 is GTSNPN and CDR2 SVGIG (reference sequence). CDR3 DNA: TGTGCCTGGAGTGAGAAAATTAGTGTCGATGAGCAGTTCTTC. This gives the protein CAWSEKISVDEQFF.

This clonotype was counted ten times or more. This chain connects TRBV15 to TRBJ2-7; TRBD2 is a possible D gene (5 bases). CDR1 and CDR2 from the germline V gene are LNHNV and YYDKDF (reference sequence). Deletions cut 0 bases from V and 0 bases from J, with 12 bases between. The CDR3 covers 16 residues. CDR3 in amino acids: CATSRDAGLDSYEQYF. The CDR3 coding sequence is TGTGCCACCAGCAGAGATGCCGGACTGGACTCCTACGAGCAGTACTTC.

The CDR3 DNA sequence: TGCGCCACCGCGGGAGGGGCCCGGAATGAGCAGTTCTTC. Encoded protein: CATAGGARNEQFF. The gene calls are TRBV4-1 and TRBJ2-1, with 9 bases fitting TRBD2. Germline CDR1 MGHRA, CDR2 YSYEKL. The V segment lost 10 bases and the J segment 7 bases; nucleotides outside the gene matches: 8. CDR3 length: 13 amino acids.

The rearrangement joins TRBV7-6 to TRBJ1-1, with 7 positions matching TRBD1. Germline V gene data show CDR1 as SGHVS and CDR2 as FNYEAQ. With V trimmed by 4 bases and J by 5 bases, 16 bases remained unmatched. The CDR3 has 17 residues. In DNA form, the CDR3 reads TGTGCCAGCAGCTCCTTGGGGACAGTCGAGGGGAGGACTGAAGCTTTCTTT. The encoded protein is CASSSLGTVEGRTEAFF.

This clonotype was counted many times. This chain joins TRBV5-1 and TRBJ2-3; the D gene is possibly TRBD2 (5 bases). CDR1 is SGHRS, CDR2 YFSETQ, per germline. This CDR3 comprises 15 residues. The germline V and J ends were trimmed by 2 bases and 0 bases, with 10 bases remaining between them. In DNA form, the CDR3 reads TGCGCCAGCAGCTTTCGGGGAACTAGCACAGATACGCAGTATTTT. Its protein is CASSFRGTSTDTQYF.

This clonotype was picked up many times. The chain is built from TRBV20-1 and TRBJ2-3, with D possibly TRBD2 on 6 matching bases. Trimming took 2 bases from V and 3 from J, leaving 9 bases between them. The CDR3 covers 13 residues. The germline gives CDR1 DFQATT, CDR2 SNEGSKA (reference sequence). The CDR3 reads CSARTGSTDTQYF. DNA of the CDR3: TGCAGTGCTAGAACCGGGAGTACAGATACGCAGTATTTT.

This clonotype was picked up many times. V usage is TRBV2 and J usage is TRBJ1-5; D might be TRBD1 (5 bases). V shed 6 bases and J shed 4 bases, with 10 bases lying between them. This CDR3 is 13 amino acids long. CDR1 is SNHLY and CDR2 is FYNNEI in the germline V gene. The CDR3 nucleotides read TGTGCCAGCAGGGGGTGGGGGAATCAGCCCCAGCATTTT. Translated, it gives CASRGWGNQPQHF.

The chain links TRBV7-9 to TRBJ2-7; no clear D. V was trimmed by 1 base and J by 6 bases, leaving 4 bases between them. The CDR3 spans 11 residues. The V gene's germline CDR1 is SEHNR and CDR2 FQNEAQ (reference sequence). For the CDR3, the DNA is TGTGCCAGCAGCTTAGGGCGCGAGCAGTACTTC. Translating gives CASSLGREQYF.

The rearrangement joins TRBV4-1 to TRBJ2-3; D uncertain. This CDR3 is built from 16 residues. Germline-derived CDR1 and CDR2 are MGHRA and YSYEKL. V was clipped by 0 bases and J by 0 bases, with 10 bases between them. This CDR3 reads CASSQEEQTSTDTQYF. The CDR3 nucleotides are TGCGCCAGCAGCCAAGAAGAACAGACTAGCACAGATACGCAGTATTTT.

The chain links TRBV15 to TRBJ2-1, with D possibly called TRBD1 or TRBD2 (5 bases each). V was trimmed by 0 bases and J by 12 bases, leaving 12 bases between them. This CDR3 contains 13 residues. The germline V gene encodes CDR1 LNHNV and CDR2 YYDKDF (reference sequence). The CDR3 DNA follows: TGTGCCACCAGCAGAGATCTGGGGGAGAGGCAGTTCTTC. Protein product: CATSRDLGERQFF.

A few counts support this clonotype. The chain couples TRBV20-1 to TRBJ1-4; D ambiguous. V was cut by 0 bases and J by 8 bases, with 13 bases left in between. Germline V gene sequence: CDR1 DFQATT, CDR2 SNEGSKA (reference sequence). This CDR3 is built from 14 residues. The CDR3: CSARETKGGEKLFF. CDR3 nucleotides: TGCAGTGCTAGAGAAACTAAAGGCGGGGAAAAACTGTTTTTT.

This clonotype was seen repeatedly, ten times or more. The rearrangement links TRBV2 to TRBJ1-5; no firm D call. V was trimmed by 6 bases and J by 1 base, leaving 13 bases between them. The germline gives CDR1 SNHLY, CDR2 FYNNEI. The CDR3 extends over 15 amino acids. In nucleotides, the CDR3 is TGTGCCAGCAGAGTGGACGGTCACAGCAATCAGCCCCAGCATTTT. Encoded protein: CASRVDGHSNQPQHF.

The table lists this clonotype with many counts. The V and J genes are TRBV20-1 and TRBJ2-1; D is ambiguous. Germline loops: CDR1 DFQATT, CDR2 SNEGSKA (reference sequence). The V gene lost 4 bases and the J gene lost 7 bases, with 11 bases spanning the gap. CDR3 length: 12 residues. CDR3 sequence (DNA): TGCAGTGCTATACCACACCGGAATGAGCAGTTCTTC. Residues: CSAIPHRNEQFF.

This clonotype was detected ten times or more. This chain uses TRBV11-2 with TRBJ2-3; 8 bases line up with TRBD1. The CDR3 covers 12 residues. V shed 4 bases, J shed 9 bases, and the junction held 3 bases outside the gene matches. From germline, CDR1 is SGHAT and CDR2 FQNNGV. The chain's CDR3 is CASSSRTGTQYF. In DNA, the CDR3 is TGTGCCAGCAGCTCCCGGACAGGGACGCAGTATTTT.

This clonotype has just a few counts. The V and J genes are TRBV20-1 and TRBJ2-7, with a weak D call TRBD2 (6 bases). V dropped 3 bases and J dropped 1 base, with 13 bases sitting between them. This CDR3 comprises 14 residues. Germline assignment: CDR1 DFQATT and CDR2 SNEGSKA (reference sequence). The CDR3 here is CSASAGGLSYEQYF. The CDR3 DNA reads as TGCAGTGCTAGCGCCGGGGGACTGTCCTACGAGCAGTACTTC.

In its sample, this clonotype was seen many times. The chain joins TRBV11-2 to TRBJ2-1; TRBD1 matches at 7 bases. The trim removed 1 base at V and 6 bases at J, leaving 6 bases unmatched. From germline, CDR1 is SGHAT and CDR2 FQNNGV. This CDR3 is 15 amino acids long. Here the CDR3 DNA reads TGTGCCAGCAGCTTAGCGGGACAGAACTCCAATGAGCAGTTCTTC. Amino acid sequence: CASSLAGQNSNEQFF.

This clonotype occurred many times. V and J are TRBV9 and TRBJ2-2; D is perhaps TRBD1 (6 bases). The V end lost 4 bases, the J end lost 3 bases, and 7 bases lay between the germline ends. Germline V gene data show CDR1 as SGDLS and CDR2 as YYNGEE. The CDR3 totals 13 residues. Here the CDR3 reads CASSRQDTGELFF. CDR3 in DNA: TGTGCCAGCAGCCGACAGGACACCGGGGAGCTGTTTTTT. The full variable domain, in which reference TRBV9 and TRBJ2-2 provide the parts outside the CDR3, is DSGVTQTPKHLITATGQRVTLRCSPRSGDLSVYWYQQSLDQGLQFLIQYYNGEERAKGNILERFSAQQFPDLHSELNLSSLELGDSALYFCASSRQDTGELFFGEGSRLTVL.

The table lists this clonotype with many counts. This CDR3 is CSARAGGGSYNSPLHF. The CDR3 bases are TGCAGTGCTAGAGCCGGGGGGGGTTCCTATAATTCACCCCTCCACTTT. The V gene is TRBV20-1, the J gene TRBJ1-6, with a weak D call TRBD1 (5 bases). Trimming removed 1 base at V and 1 base at J, with 11 bases between. Germline V gene data show CDR1 as DFQATT and CDR2 as SNEGSKA (reference sequence). CDR3 length: 16 amino acids.

This clonotype was found many times. The chain carries TRBV7-9 and TRBJ2-1; TRBD2 aligns across 8 bases. CDR1 SEHNR and CDR2 FQNEAQ come from the germline V gene (reference sequence). V trimming: 5 bases; J trimming: 5 bases; junction bases outside the gene matches: 8. CDR3 length equals 15 residues. CDR3 sequence: CASSTPLAANNEQFF. CDR3 nucleotide sequence: TGTGCCAGCAGCACACCACTAGCGGCGAACAATGAGCAGTTCTTC.

There are many counts of this clonotype. This sequence joins TRBV7-9 and TRBJ2-1; unclear D gene. Trimming shortened V by 1 base and J by 10 bases, and 11 bases separated the two germline ends. The CDR3 sequence is 13 residues long. The germline V gene has CDR1 SEHNR and CDR2 FQNEAQ (reference sequence). CDR3 amino acids: CASSLGPEDEQFF. The CDR3 DNA follows: TGTGCCAGCAGCTTAGGGCCAGAAGACGAGCAGTTCTTC.

This clonotype occurred many times. The chain combines TRBV29-1 with TRBJ2-2, with D maybe TRBD2 (6 bases). The V gene's germline CDR1 is SQVTM and CDR2 ANQGSEA. This CDR3 has 14 amino acids. Between the trimmed V and J ends, which lost 4 bases and 0 bases, there was a span of 9 bases. The CDR3 DNA reads as TGCAGCGTTGCTCTAGCGACGAACACCGGGGAGCTGTTTTTT. It is translated as CSVALATNTGELFF.

The sample holds many counts of this clonotype. The CDR3 DNA is TGCGCCAGCAGCTTGTTGGGGCTCGGGGAGACCCAGTACTTC. As protein: CASSLLGLGETQYF. The genes are TRBV5-1 and TRBJ2-5; TRBD1 is a possible D gene (5 bases). Germline V gene lookup returns CDR1 SGHRS and CDR2 YFSETQ. The ends were cut back, 1 base at V and 5 bases at J, with 12 bases in the middle. The CDR3 contains 14 residues.